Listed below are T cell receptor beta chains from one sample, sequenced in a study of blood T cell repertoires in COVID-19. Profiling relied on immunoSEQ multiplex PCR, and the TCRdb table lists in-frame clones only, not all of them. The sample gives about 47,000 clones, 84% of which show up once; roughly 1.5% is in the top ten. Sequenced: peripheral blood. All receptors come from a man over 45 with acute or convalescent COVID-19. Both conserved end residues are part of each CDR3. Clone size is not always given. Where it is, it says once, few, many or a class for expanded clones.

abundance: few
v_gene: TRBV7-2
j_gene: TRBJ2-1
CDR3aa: CASSLVPIYNEQFF

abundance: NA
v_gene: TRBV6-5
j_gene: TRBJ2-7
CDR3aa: CASARTGSSSYEQYF

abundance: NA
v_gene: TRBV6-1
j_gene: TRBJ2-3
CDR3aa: CASSDPPGQGTDTQYF

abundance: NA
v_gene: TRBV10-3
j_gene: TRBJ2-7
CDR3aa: CAIRGAASEQYF

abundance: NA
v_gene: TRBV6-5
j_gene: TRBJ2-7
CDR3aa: CASSRDSYSYEQYF

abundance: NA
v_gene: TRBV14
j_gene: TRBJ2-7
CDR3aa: CASSQLRGGLDEQYF

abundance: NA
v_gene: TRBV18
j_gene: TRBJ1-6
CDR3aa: CASSLGSGFNSPLHF

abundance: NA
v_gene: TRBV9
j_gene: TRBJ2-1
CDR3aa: CASSPLGSRNEQFF

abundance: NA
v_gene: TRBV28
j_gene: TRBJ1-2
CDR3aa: CASSFIGYGYTF

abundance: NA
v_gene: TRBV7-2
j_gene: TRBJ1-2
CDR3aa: CASSFTPRGARFGYTF

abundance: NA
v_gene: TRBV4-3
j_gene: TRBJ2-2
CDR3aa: CASSQGRDYSTGELFF

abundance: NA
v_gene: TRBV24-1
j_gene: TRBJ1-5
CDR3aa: CATSEQANQPQHF

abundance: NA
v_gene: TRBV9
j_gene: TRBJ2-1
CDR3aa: CASSVGFIEQFF

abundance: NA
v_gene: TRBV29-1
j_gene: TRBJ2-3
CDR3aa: CSVTGTGTDTQYF

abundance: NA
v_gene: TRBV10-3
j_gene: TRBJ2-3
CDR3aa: CAISESRVGEYTDTQYF

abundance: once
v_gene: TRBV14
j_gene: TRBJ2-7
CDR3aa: CASSQLPLEQYF

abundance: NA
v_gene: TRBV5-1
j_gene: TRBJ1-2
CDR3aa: CASSTIPGQGSNGYTF

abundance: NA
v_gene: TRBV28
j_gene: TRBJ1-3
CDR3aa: CASSPTALPNTIYF

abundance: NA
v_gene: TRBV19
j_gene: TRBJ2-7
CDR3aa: CASSIDHGLDNFLIHEQYF

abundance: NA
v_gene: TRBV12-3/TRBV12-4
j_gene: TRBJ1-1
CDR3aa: CASIPGGNEAFF

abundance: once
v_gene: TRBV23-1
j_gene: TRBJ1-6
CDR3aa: CASSHCGVRQGGEVSPLHF

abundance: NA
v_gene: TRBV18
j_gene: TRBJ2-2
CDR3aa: CASSPRSMRGATGELFF

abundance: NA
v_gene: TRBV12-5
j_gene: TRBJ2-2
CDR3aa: CASGFGAGELFF

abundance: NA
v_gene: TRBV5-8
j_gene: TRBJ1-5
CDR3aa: CASSWGETGNQPQHF

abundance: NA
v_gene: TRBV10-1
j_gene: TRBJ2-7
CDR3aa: CASSGPPPGEQYF

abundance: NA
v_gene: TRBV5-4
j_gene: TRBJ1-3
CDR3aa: CASSLQGDHGNTIYF

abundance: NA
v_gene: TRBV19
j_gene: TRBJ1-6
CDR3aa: CASRGTGVVPLHF